The clone carrying this T cell receptor beta chain was detected once. Its antigen is still unknown. This sample was included in a study of chemoradiotherapy in HPV16-positive cancers. General study results and limits: Better recurrence-free survival went with HPV-responsive T-cell expansion in HPV16-positive patients. Candidate HPV-specific clones and E7-related TCR motifs grew in tumor during treatment.

The repertoire was sequenced with immunoSEQ multiplex PCR; TCRdb's copy has only in-frame clones and lacks some. The sample has under 70,000 clones, roughly 90% seen once. The CDR3 has 16 residues. V gave up 1 base and J gave up 7 bases, with 18 bases separating them. The germline gives CDR1 SGDLS, CDR2 YYNGEE. The sample was blood, taken from a patient who underwent chemoradiotherapy. The source of this sequence is a human donor with HPV-associated anogenital cancer. The chain is built from TRBV9 and TRBJ2-1; the D gene is possibly TRBD2 (6 bases). The CDR3 region is CASSVRSAGTENEQFF. CDR3 in DNA: TGTGCCAGCAGCGTACGTAGCGCGGGAACGGAGAATGAGCAGTTCTTC.